A single TCR beta chain is shown here with its context. No antigen is known for it. Germline and junction disagree at one end, which may indicate a read error. PCR amplification relied on 60 Vbeta primers (plus 13 Jbeta primers). Here immunoSEQ multiplex PCR was the method, and the copy in TCRdb shows in-frame clones only, minus some. The data show some 150,000 clones, with 75% to 90% seen just once and roughly 2.9% held by the top ten. This entry belongs to a study of cytomegalovirus exposure and HLA in healthy donors. General study findings and limits: Rare sequences made up most TCRs, while some public TCRs were found in many donors. CMV serostatus was the only recorded immune exposure for donors. According to a later analysis, donors in an Asian-associated ancestry cluster reportedly had fewer N-insertions than the roughly 720-donor mean.

Germline-derived CDR1 and CDR2 are LNHDA and SQIVND (reference sequence). The CDR3 consists of 17 residues. V and J are TRBV19 and TRBJ1-5, with D possibly being TRBD1 (5 bases). Material for sequencing was PBMCs. The receptor's source is a woman aged 25 to 39 in good health and CMV-seronegative. The CDR3 loop reads CASNIALSGTINQPQHF. The CDR3 nucleotides read TGTGCCAGTAATATAGCCCTTTCCGGGACTATCAATCAGCCCCAGCATTTT.